The rows below give T cell receptor beta chains drawn from one sample of a study of T-cell memory formation after mild COVID-19. TCRdb re-derived calls from the 5' RACE reads in MiXCR, one entry per CDR3 protein. In the table there are a few hundred thousand distinct CDR3 sequences, 28% of which are singletons. The sequenced sample was PBMCs or a T cell subset sorted from them (not recorded which). The receptors here all came from an adult woman who had mild COVID-19 (a few samples of this study predate the infection). Cell type and time point are not known. CDR3s include the opening cysteine and the closing phenylalanine or tryptophan. D genes are given only for firm matches. A clone size is listed for some rows: how often the clone was seen (once, few, many), or a class if it is expanded.

d_gene	j_gene	v_gene	len	abundance	CDR3aa	CDR3nt
-	TRBJ1-2	TRBV29-1	14	-	CSVVSPGRVYGYTF	TGCAGCGTTGTAAGTCCAGGGAGAGTCTATGGCTACACCTTC
-	TRBJ2-1	TRBV7-9	16	-	CASSSDKLYSYNEQFF	TGTGCCAGCAGCTCCGACAAGCTTTACTCCTACAATGAGCAGTTCTTC
-	TRBJ1-5	TRBV9	13	few	CASSVDGNQPQHF	TGTGCCAGCAGCGTAGACGGCAATCAGCCCCAGCATTTT
-	TRBJ1-1	TRBV29-1	13	few	CSVEYNKNTEAFF	TGCAGCGTTGAGTACAACAAGAACACTGAAGCTTTCTTT
-	TRBJ2-7	TRBV5-5	12	many	CASSLMQPEQYF	TGTGCCAGCAGCTTGATGCAGCCGGAGCAGTACTTC
-	TRBJ2-7	TRBV20-1	15	few	CSASGGRGQPYEQYF	TGCAGTGCCTCTGGGGGGCGGGGACAGCCCTACGAGCAGTACTTC
-	TRBJ1-2	TRBV27	13	-	CASSLTGKYGYTF	TGTGCCAGCAGTTTAACAGGAAAATATGGCTACACCTTC
-	TRBJ2-3	TRBV29-1	13	many	CSVRRDMADTQYF	TGCAGCGTTCGGCGGGACATGGCAGATACGCAGTATTTT
TRBD2	TRBJ2-1	TRBV2	11	few	CARGLVNEQFF	TGTGCCAGGGGACTAGTCAATGAGCAGTTCTTC
-	TRBJ2-2	TRBV29-1	12	few	CSVATDTGELFF	TGCAGCGTTGCCACTGACACCGGGGAGCTGTTTTTT
TRBD2	TRBJ2-1	TRBV2	17	-	CASRGLAGGPAYNEQFF	TGTGCCAGCAGAGGACTAGCGGGAGGGCCTGCCTACAATGAGCAGTTCTTC
TRBD2	TRBJ2-1	TRBV3-1	16	-	CASSHETSGTYNEQFF	TGTGCCAGCAGCCACGAAACTAGCGGAACCTACAATGAGCAGTTCTTC
-	TRBJ2-3	TRBV28	17	-	CASSDPAGAPDTDTQYF	TGTGCCAGCAGCGACCCGGCAGGGGCACCGGACACAGATACGCAGTATTTT
TRBD1	TRBJ2-7	TRBV7-8	14	-	CASSLPGTVYEQYF	TGTGCCAGCAGCTTACCCGGGACAGTCTACGAGCAGTACTTC
TRBD2	TRBJ2-1	TRBV4-3	16	-	CASSQDTSAYYYEQFF	TGCGCCAGCAGCCAAGACACTAGCGCATACTACTATGAGCAGTTCTTC
-	TRBJ1-4	TRBV20-1	14	-	CSARGLRGGEKLFF	TGCAGTGCTAGAGGGCTCAGGGGAGGGGAAAAACTGTTTTTT
TRBD1	TRBJ2-5	TRBV7-7	14	-	CASSRDRHQETQYF	TGTGCTAGCAGCAGGGACAGGCACCAAGAGACCCAGTACTTC
TRBD1	TRBJ1-5	TRBV18	15	few	CASSPQGTGQQPQHF	TGTGCCAGCTCACCACAGGGGACAGGGCAACAGCCCCAGCATTTT
TRBD2	TRBJ2-1	TRBV5-5	17	-	CASSWETREGLSHEQFF	TGTGCCAGCAGCTGGGAAACCCGGGAGGGCCTTTCCCATGAGCAGTTCTTC
-	TRBJ2-5	TRBV12-3/TRBV12-4	14	-	CASSLARVRETQYF	TGTGCCAGCAGTTTAGCGAGGGTCAGGGAGACCCAGTACTTC
TRBD1	TRBJ2-6	TRBV20-1	17	-	CSARAGTGPSGANVLTF	TGCAGTGCTAGAGCCGGGACAGGACCCTCTGGGGCCAACGTCCTGACTTTC
-	TRBJ2-1	TRBV6-5	12	-	CALGWPYNEQFF	TGTGCCCTTGGATGGCCCTACAATGAGCAGTTCTTC
TRBD1	TRBJ2-2	TRBV11-1	15	-	CASSTRDRAAGELFF	TGTGCCAGCAGCACCCGGGACAGGGCCGCCGGGGAGCTGTTTTTT
TRBD1	TRBJ2-3	TRBV10-3	18	few	CAISHSEPGQGLPDTQYF	TGTGCCATCAGTCATTCTGAGCCGGGACAGGGACTTCCAGATACGCAGTATTTT
TRBD2	TRBJ2-3	TRBV29-1	13	many	CSALAGDGVTQYF	TGCAGCGCCTTAGCGGGAGACGGGGTGACGCAGTATTTT
TRBD2	TRBJ2-3	TRBV9	16	-	CASSVGVAGGTDTQYF	TGTGCCAGCAGCGTAGGGGTAGCGGGGGGAACAGATACGCAGTATTTT
-	TRBJ1-6	TRBV5-6	14	-	CASSPGTNNSPLHF	TGTGCCAGCAGTCCCGGGACAAATAATTCACCCCTCCACTTT
TRBD2	TRBJ2-1	TRBV9	15	few	CASSVSGRLIDEQFF	TGTGCCAGCAGCGTTAGCGGGAGGCTTATCGATGAGCAGTTCTTC
-	TRBJ2-5	TRBV5-1	13	-	CASSFQGQETQYF	TGCGCCAGCAGCTTCCAGGGCCAAGAGACCCAGTACTTC
-	TRBJ2-7	TRBV12-3/TRBV12-4	13	few	CASRPSMSYEQYF	TGTGCCAGCAGACCGAGTATGAGCTACGAGCAGTACTTC
-	TRBJ2-2	TRBV3-1	14	few	CASSQPLASGELFF	TGTGCCAGCAGCCAACCCCTGGCCTCCGGGGAGCTGTTTTTT
TRBD1	TRBJ2-7	TRBV6-4	15	-	CASSALPGQGYEQYF	TGTGCCAGCAGTGCCCTACCGGGACAGGGTTACGAGCAGTACTTC
TRBD2	TRBJ2-1	TRBV3-1	14	-	CASSFTRGENEQFF	TGTGCCAGCAGTTTTACCCGGGGGGAAAATGAGCAGTTCTTC
TRBD1	TRBJ2-7	TRBV12-3/TRBV12-4	16	-	CASSLSPGTGIYEQYF	TGTGCCAGCAGTTTATCCCCCGGGACAGGGATCTACGAGCAGTACTTC
-	TRBJ1-3	TRBV29-1	11	few	CSVESGNTIYF	TGCAGCGTTGAGTCGGGAAACACCATATATTTT
-	TRBJ1-2	TRBV12-3/TRBV12-4	15	few	CASSLGGQRPSGYTF	TGTGCCAGCAGTTTAGGGGGACAAAGACCCTCTGGCTACACCTTC
-	TRBJ2-1	TRBV18	11	-	CASSPKTEQFF	TGTGCCAGCTCACCTAAAACTGAGCAGTTCTTC
-	TRBJ2-3	TRBV7-9	15	few	CASSFTSGAFDTQYF	TGTGCCAGCAGCTTCACCTCGGGGGCATTTGATACGCAGTATTTT
TRBD1	TRBJ2-1	TRBV6-5	12	few	CASSPDRVSKFF	TGTGCCAGCAGCCCTGACAGGGTTTCTAAGTTCTTC
-	TRBJ1-2	TRBV13	15	few	CASSLQGQHGYGYTF	TGTGCCAGCAGCCTTCAAGGGCAGCATGGCTATGGCTACACCTTC
TRBD1	TRBJ2-7	TRBV19	15	few	CASSIGTGNSYEQYF	TGTGCCAGTAGTATCGGGACAGGGAACTCCTACGAGCAGTACTTC
-	TRBJ2-7	TRBV30	16	few	CAWSVLGRVPSHEQYF	TGTGCCTGGAGTGTCCTTGGTCGAGTACCTAGCCACGAGCAGTACTTC
TRBD1	TRBJ1-4	TRBV12-3/TRBV12-4	13	many	CATSGQGAEKLFF	TGTGCCACCTCGGGACAGGGGGCTGAAAAACTGTTTTTT
-	TRBJ2-3	TRBV6-4	13	-	CASSVSPLDTQYF	TGTGCCAGCAGTGTCTCTCCTCTGGATACGCAGTATTTT
-	TRBJ2-4	TRBV7-2	15	-	CASSPRRSAKNIQYF	TGTGCCAGCAGCCCCCGACGTTCGGCCAAAAACATTCAGTACTTC
-	TRBJ2-3	TRBV29-1	13	few	CSFIGENLDTQYF	TGCAGCTTTATAGGGGAAAACTTAGATACGCAGTATTTT
TRBD2	TRBJ2-3	TRBV12-3/TRBV12-4	15	-	CASSLGAGDTDTQYF	TGTGCCAGCAGTTTAGGGGCGGGGGACACAGATACGCAGTATTTT
-	TRBJ2-7	TRBV30	14	-	CAWSGTASSYEQYF	TGTGCCTGGTCTGGGACGGCGAGCTCCTACGAGCAGTACTTC
TRBD1	TRBJ1-2	TRBV5-1	13	-	CASTPGQAYGYTF	TGCGCCAGCACCCCGGGACAGGCATATGGCTACACCTTC
TRBD2	TRBJ2-7	TRBV20-1	13	few	CSARGAGNGEQYF	TGCAGTGCTAGGGGAGCGGGAAATGGCGAGCAGTACTTC